This TCR beta chain was identified in a study of T cells in Graves' hyperthyroidism and ophthalmopathy (dated by TCRdb to the late 2010s). About the study as a whole: Peripheral blood was collected at initial diagnosis, before any treatment. Once sampling was done, hyperthyroidism patients were given methimazole at a starting dose of 30 mg daily, whereas ophthalmopathy patients were given high-dose intravenous methylprednisolone. The 80 to 100 discovery patients were randomly divided into training and test sets at a 7:3 ratio. In about 6 Graves' hyperthyroidism patients, the study also compared T-cell repertoires from thyroid tissue with T-cell repertoires from blood. To identify TCR V-J signatures that set the groups apart, the researchers used a discovery cohort of 95 to 100 patients, made up of 43 with Graves' ophthalmopathy and 57 with stable Graves' hyperthyroidism. According to the paper, TCR Vbeta CDR3 sequencing was carried out on some 130 peripheral blood samples, which came from over 40 ophthalmopathy, about 75 hyperthyroidism and approximately 17 progressor patients. An independent validation cohort of fewer than 20 hyperthyroidism patients and about 16 patients who later progressed to ophthalmopathy tested prospective prediction of ophthalmopathy.

Moderately to severely active disease, a Clinical Activity Score of at least 3, a NOSPECS grade of at least 4, and a duration under 3 months were present in ophthalmopathy patients. Exclusion was applied to patients with uncontrolled infections, other autoimmune diseases, pregnancy or lactation. Diagnoses were established on the basis of clinical symptoms, serum thyroxine and TRAb, thyroid ultrasound, and orbital computed tomography. PBMCs were isolated from about 9 ml of fresh peripheral blood by Ficoll-Paque density gradient centrifugation. Total RNA was extracted with Trizol reagent, and quality was checked on an Agilent 2100 Bioanalyzer. General findings and caveats noted by the study authors: Most expanded thyroid clonotypes (frequency above 0.001) were also found in blood, which suggests that blood repertoires may mirror thyroid immune responses. During validation, the model predicted progression to ophthalmopathy a median of around 6 months ahead of onset, with approximately 70% sensitivity and around 73% specificity. No statistical method was used to fix the sample size in advance, and group allocation was not hidden from the investigators. A model built on a 13 V-J signature distinguished ophthalmopathy from stable hyperthyroidism, reaching roughly 88% sensitivity and around 81% specificity in cross-validation and 80%/75% in testing.

In this sample, this clonotype turned up many times. The specificity of this receptor is unknown. One base away there is no much larger clone; base qualities are not given. Reading the germline V gene gives CDR1 SNHLY and CDR2 FYNNEI. Deletion took 11 bases off V and 1 base off J, with a span of 18 bases between the germline ends. From the cysteine up to the phenylalanine, the CDR3 has a length of 14 residues. The entry retains the CDR3 DNA only, 42 bases that are in frame from base 1. TCR beta CDR3 regions were amplified from RNA transcripts. A first-round RT-PCR of the TCR CDR3 used the HTBI primer set with the Qiagen OneStep RT-PCR kit. Libraries were constructed in a second round of multiplex PCR, after which size selection and purification were carried out. Paired-end sequencing of the libraries was performed with 100 bp reads on an Illumina HiSeq2000. Under the source paper's analysis protocol: Raw data were processed with SOAPnuke, discarding reads with adapters, uncalled bases, mean Phred below 15, or no exact constant-primer or identifier match. High-quality paired reads were merged with COPE v1.2.5, and unique nucleotide sequences were defined as clonotypes. Clonotypes were aligned to IMGT TRBV, TRBD and TRBJ reference segments using MiTCR v1.1. The analysis was restricted to V-J combinations with a frequency above 0.0001, which together covered just over 99% of the repertoires. The TCS score was defined as the ratio of F50 (clonal expansion) to E x V (chaos), calculated using BLOSUM62-based TCRdist between CDR3 peptides within each V-J. Welch's t-statistics and random forest reduced fewer than 600 V-J features to around 14, which were used in a naive Bayes classifier (R e1071). TCRdb's own reprocessing of the public reads used fastp at Q25 and MiXCR and kept productive beta chains. Records with the same CDR3 protein are collapsed into one entry carrying the most frequent genes and DNA. It is TCRdb's table, rather than the study itself, that gives the V and J calls and clone size. This sample comprises about 640,000 distinct CDR3 sequences, less than 25% of them detected only once. The ten largest clones take up around a third of the sample.

This sequence uses TRBV2 and TRBJ2-7; confidence is insufficient to name the D gene. The specimen was blood. The TCR sequence derives from a man under 40 with Graves' ophthalmopathy. The CDR3 is CAANRAGRSYEQYF. The nucleotide sequence is TGTGCCGCCAACCGGGCAGGAAGGTCCTACGAGCAGTACTTC.